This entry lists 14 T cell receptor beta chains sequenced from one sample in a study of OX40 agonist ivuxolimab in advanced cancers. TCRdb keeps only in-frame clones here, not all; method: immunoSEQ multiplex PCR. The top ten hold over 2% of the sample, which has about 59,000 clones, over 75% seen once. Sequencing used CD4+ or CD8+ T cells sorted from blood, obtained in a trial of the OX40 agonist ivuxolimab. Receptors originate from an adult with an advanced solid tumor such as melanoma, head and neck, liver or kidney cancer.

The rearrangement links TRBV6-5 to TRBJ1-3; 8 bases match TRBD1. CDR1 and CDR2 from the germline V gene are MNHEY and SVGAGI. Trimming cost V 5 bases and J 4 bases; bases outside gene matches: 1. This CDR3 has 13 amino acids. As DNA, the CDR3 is TGTGCCAGCAGTGACAGGGGAGGAAACACCATATATTTT. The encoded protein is CASSDRGGNTIYF.

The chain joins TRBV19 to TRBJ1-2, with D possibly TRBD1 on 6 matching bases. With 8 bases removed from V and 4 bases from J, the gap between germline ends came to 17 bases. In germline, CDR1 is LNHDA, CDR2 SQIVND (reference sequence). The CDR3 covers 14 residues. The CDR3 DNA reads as TGTGCCAGTGAAACGAGGTTGGACAGCTATGGCTACACCTTC. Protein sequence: CASETRLDSYGYTF.

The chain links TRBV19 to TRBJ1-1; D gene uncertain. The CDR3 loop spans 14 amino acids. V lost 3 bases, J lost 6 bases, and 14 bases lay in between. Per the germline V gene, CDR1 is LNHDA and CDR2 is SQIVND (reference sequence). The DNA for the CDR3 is TGTGCCAGTAGTATTCCCCGCCGGACCCCTGAAGCTTTCTTT. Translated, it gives CASSIPRRTPEAFF.

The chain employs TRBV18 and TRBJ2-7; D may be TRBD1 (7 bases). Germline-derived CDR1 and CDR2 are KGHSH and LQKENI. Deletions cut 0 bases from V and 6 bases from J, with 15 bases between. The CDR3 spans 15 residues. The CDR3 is CASSPPSGRGAEQYF. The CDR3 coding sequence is TGTGCCAGCTCACCACCAAGCGGCAGGGGGGCCGAGCAGTACTTC.

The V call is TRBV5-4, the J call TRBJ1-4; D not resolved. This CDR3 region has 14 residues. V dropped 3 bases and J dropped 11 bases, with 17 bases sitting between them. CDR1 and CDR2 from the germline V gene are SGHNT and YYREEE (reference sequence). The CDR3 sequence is CASSSRSGERKLFF. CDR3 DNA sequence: TGTGCCAGCAGCTCACGGTCTGGGGAGCGGAAACTGTTTTTT. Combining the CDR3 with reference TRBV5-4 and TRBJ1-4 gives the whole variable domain ETGVTQSPTHLIKTRGQQVTLRCSSQSGHNTVSWYQQALGQGPQFIFQYYREEENGRGNFPPRFSGLQFPNYSSELNVNALELDDSALYLCASSSRSGERKLFFGSGTQLSVL.

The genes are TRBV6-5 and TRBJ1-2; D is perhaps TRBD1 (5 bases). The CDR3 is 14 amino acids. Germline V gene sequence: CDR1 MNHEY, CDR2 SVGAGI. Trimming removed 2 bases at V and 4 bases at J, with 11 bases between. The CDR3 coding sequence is TGTGCCAGCAGTTACGAACAGGAGACCTATGGCTACACCTTC. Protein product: CASSYEQETYGYTF.

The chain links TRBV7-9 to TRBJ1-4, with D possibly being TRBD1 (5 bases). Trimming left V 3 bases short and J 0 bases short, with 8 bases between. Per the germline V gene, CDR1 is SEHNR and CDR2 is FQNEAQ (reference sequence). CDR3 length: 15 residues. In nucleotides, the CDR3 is TGTGCCAGCAGCTTGGAGACAGCAACTAATGAAAAACTGTTTTTT. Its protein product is CASSLETATNEKLFF.

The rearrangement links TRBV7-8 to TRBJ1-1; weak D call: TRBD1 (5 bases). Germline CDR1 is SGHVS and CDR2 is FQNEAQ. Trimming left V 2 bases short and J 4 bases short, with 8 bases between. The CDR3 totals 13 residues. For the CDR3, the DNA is TGTGCCAGCAGCTTAACAGGCCGCACTGAAGCTTTCTTT. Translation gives CASSLTGRTEAFF.

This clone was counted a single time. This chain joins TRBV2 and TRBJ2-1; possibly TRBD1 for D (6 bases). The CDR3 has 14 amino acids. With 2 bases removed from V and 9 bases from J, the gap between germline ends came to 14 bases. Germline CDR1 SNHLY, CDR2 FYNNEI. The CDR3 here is CASSEYQGISEQFF. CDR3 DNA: TGTGCCAGCAGTGAATACCAGGGGATTAGTGAGCAGTTCTTC. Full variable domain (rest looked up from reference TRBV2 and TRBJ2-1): EPEVTQTPSHQVTQMGQEVILRCVPISNHLYFYWYRQILGQKVEFLVSFYNNEISEKSEIFDDQFSVERPDGSNFTLKIRSTKLEDSAMYFCASSEYQGISEQFFGPGTRLTVL.

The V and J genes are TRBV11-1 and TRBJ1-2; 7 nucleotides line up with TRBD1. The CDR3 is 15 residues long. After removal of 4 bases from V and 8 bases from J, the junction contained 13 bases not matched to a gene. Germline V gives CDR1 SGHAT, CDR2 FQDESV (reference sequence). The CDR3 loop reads CASSSLSDRLIGYTF. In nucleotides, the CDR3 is TGTGCCAGCAGCTCTCTCTCGGACAGGCTGATCGGCTACACCTTC.

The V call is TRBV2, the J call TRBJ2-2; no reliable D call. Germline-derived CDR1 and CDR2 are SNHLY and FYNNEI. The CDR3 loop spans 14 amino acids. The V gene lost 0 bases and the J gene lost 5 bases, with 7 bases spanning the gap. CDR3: CASSEAAATGELFF. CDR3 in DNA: TGTGCCAGCAGTGAAGCGGCAGCTACCGGGGAGCTGTTTTTT.

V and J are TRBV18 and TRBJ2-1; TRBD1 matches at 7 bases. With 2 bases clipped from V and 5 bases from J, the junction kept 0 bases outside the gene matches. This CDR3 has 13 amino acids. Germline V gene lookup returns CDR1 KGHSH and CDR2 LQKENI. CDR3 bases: TGTGCCAGCTCACCAGGGACAGACAATGAGCAGTTCTTC. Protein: CASSPGTDNEQFF.

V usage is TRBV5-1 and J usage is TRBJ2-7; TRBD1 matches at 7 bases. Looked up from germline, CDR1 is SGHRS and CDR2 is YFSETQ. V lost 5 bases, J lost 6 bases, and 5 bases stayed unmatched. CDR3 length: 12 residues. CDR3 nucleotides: TGCGCCAGCAGGACGACAGGGTCCGAGCAGTACTTC. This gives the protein CASRTTGSEQYF.

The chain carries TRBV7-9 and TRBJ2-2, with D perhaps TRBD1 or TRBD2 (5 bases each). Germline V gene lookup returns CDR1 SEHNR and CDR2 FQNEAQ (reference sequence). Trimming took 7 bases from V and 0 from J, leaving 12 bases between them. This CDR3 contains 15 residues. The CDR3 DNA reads TGTGCCAGCACCCCCGGGGCCGCGAACACCGGGGAGCTGTTTTTT. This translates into CASTPGAANTGELFF.